The entry below gives a single TCR beta chain sequence along with its context. Its target is not known. The table came from immunoSEQ multiplex PCR; TCRdb's copy has only in-frame clones and leaves some out. The profile shows roughly 96,000 clones, around 80% of them singletons. The sample comes from a study of OX40 agonist ivuxolimab in advanced cancers. Study-level information: Administration of intravenous ivuxolimab to patients occurred every 2 weeks at 0.01 to 10 mg/kg. Regarding the study as a whole: CD4+ and CD8+ T cells in blood underwent clonal expansion by week 6 at 0.1 to 3.0 mg/kg.

Germline trimming cut 5 bases from V and 9 bases from J; bases unmatched to any gene: 11. CDR3 length: 15 residues. The germline gives CDR1 SGHTA, CDR2 FQGTGA. The clonotype comes from an adult with an advanced solid tumor such as melanoma, head and neck, liver or kidney cancer. The V gene is TRBV7-3, the J gene TRBJ2-1; 9 positions match TRBD2. Sample: CD4+ or CD8+ T cells sorted from blood, taken in a trial of the OX40 agonist ivuxolimab. The CDR3 spells CASSLTSGRGGEQFF. CDR3 coding DNA: TGTGCCAGCAGCCTGACTAGCGGCCGGGGGGGTGAGCAGTTCTTC.